The subject of this entry is one T cell receptor beta chain. The source of the sample is a study of T cell changes during pregnancy in multiple sclerosis. Produced via immunoSEQ multiplex PCR; TCRdb's table is partial and in-frame only. The sample has around 77,000 clones; 91% are singletons. CDR1 and CDR2 from the germline V gene are SGHNT and YYREEE (reference sequence). Trimming removed 4 bases from V and 0 bases from J, with 8 bases in between. CDR3 size: 15 residues. The material sequenced was peripheral blood, taken in the third trimester of pregnancy. The genes are TRBV5-4 and TRBJ2-6; TRBD1 might be the D (6 bases). The TCR sequence derives from a female donor in good health, enrolled as a control in a pregnancy study. Written as DNA, the CDR3 is TGTGCCAGCAGCCGACAGGCCTCTGGGGCCAACGTCCTGACTTTC. Its protein is CASSRQASGANVLTF.